This T cell receptor beta chain was profiled in a study of regulatory T cells in long-lasting Graves disease (dated by TCRdb to 2020 to 2022). Context from the whole study: In the newly diagnosed Graves' disease group, patients had been taking antithyroid drugs for less than 3 months. Persistent Graves' disease patients were compared with newly diagnosed Graves' disease patients by peripheral blood TCR sequencing and RNA sequencing. The study took place in China and was registered as a clinical trial. A total of around 35 samples underwent TCR sequencing, from about 13 patients with persistent Graves' disease and around 20 patients with newly diagnosed Graves' disease. The paper as a whole reports these results and caveats: As a limitation, the authors acknowledged that the small sample size may reduce accuracy. Persistent patients shared more public clonotypes among themselves (around 3,000) than newly diagnosed patients did (approximately 870). Sequencing and analysis were limited to the TCR beta chain. The study examined only peripheral blood because the primary lesion, thyroid tissue, could not be accessed. TRBV28, TRBJ1-2 and TRBJ2-5 were preferentially used in persistent disease, while TRBV20-1 and TRBJ2-1 were favored in newly diagnosed disease. Lower TCR Shannon entropy and fewer highly expanded clones were observed in persistent Graves' disease patients than in newly diagnosed patients, which suggested clonal expansion.

Preparation of the library involved multiplex PCR. The sample was run on an Illumina HiSeq 4000. To build TCR beta libraries, CDR3 regions were amplified by Arm-PCR using iRepertoire HTBI primers. PCR products were gel purified before sequencing. The authors processed their data as follows. Across samples, around 62 TRBV and 14 TRBJ segments were identified and used for gene usage analysis of CDR3 amino acid clonotypes. Filtered high-quality paired reads were merged into contigs using COPE and FqMerger. Contigs were aligned with BLAST to IMGT TRBV, TRBD and TRBJ reference genes, and CDR3 was defined per IMGT. Any clonotype with a frequency above 0.1% was classified as a highly expanded clone. Repertoire diversity was measured by Shannon entropy, and V-J evenness by the Gini coefficient. Clonotypes shared by more than one individual were considered public. TCRdb reran the public reads through fastp at Q25 and MiXCR, keeping productive beta chains. Duplicate CDR3 protein sequences are folded into a single record with the most common DNA and genes. The V and J calls come from TCRdb's annotation, not from the publication. This sample has 350,000 to 450,000 distinct CDR3 sequences in its table, and 16% of those were observed once. The top ten clones comprise about 27% of the sample.

The V end gives up 4 bases and the J end 2 bases, leaving 17 bases in the junction not matched to a gene. Reading from cysteine to phenylalanine, the CDR3 counts 18 amino acids. Only CDR3 DNA remains: 54 bases, in frame from the first base. Via the germline V gene (reference sequence), CDR1 is DFQATT and CDR2 SNEGSKA. This clonotype has a count of ten or more. Its antigen is currently not known. No much larger clone is present one base from it, and per-base qualities are unavailable. The time point label corresponds to: newly diagnosed GD, antithyroid drugs for less than 3 months. RNA was extracted from PBMCs in TRIzol for both TCR sequencing and RNA sequencing. The diagnosis of Graves' disease was made according to American Thyroid Association guidelines. The patients came from an endocrinology department in Xi'an, China. Each patient gave 9 to 10 milliliters of peripheral blood, collected in an EDTA anticoagulant tube. PBMCs were isolated by Ficoll Paque Plus density gradient separation without further T cell sorting. An Agilent 2100 Bioanalyzer and agarose gel were used to check RNA quality, and a NanoDrop 2000 was used to measure RNA concentration.

This same sample was also part of a study on T cells in Graves' hyperthyroidism and ophthalmopathy. The second paper states: Stable Graves' hyperthyroidism was defined as no progression to ophthalmopathy during 18 months of follow-up. Hyperthyroidism patients were newly diagnosed, had a disease duration of under 2 months, and were aged 18 to 65 years. Any patient with an uncontrolled infection, another autoimmune disease, pregnancy or lactation was excluded. Diagnoses were established on the basis of clinical symptoms, serum thyroxine and TRAb, thyroid ultrasound, and orbital computed tomography. The first round of RT-PCR for the TCR CDR3 was performed with the HTBI primer set and the Qiagen OneStep RT-PCR kit. Most expanded thyroid clonotypes (frequency above 0.001) were also found in blood, which suggests that blood repertoires may mirror thyroid immune responses. In cross-validation, a model built on a 13 V-J signature told ophthalmopathy apart from stable hyperthyroidism with just under 90% sensitivity and 81% to 82% specificity, and in testing the same model reached 80%/75%. In validation, progression to ophthalmopathy was predicted by the model with around 70% sensitivity and around 76% specificity, a median of about 6 months before onset. A discovery cohort of around 98 patients, about 44 with Graves' ophthalmopathy and roughly 59 with stable Graves' hyperthyroidism, was used to find distinguishing TCR V-J signatures. Prospective prediction of ophthalmopathy was tested in an independent validation cohort consisting of under 20 hyperthyroidism patients and some 17 patients who later progressed to ophthalmopathy. For training and testing, the approximately 92 patients in the discovery cohort were randomly divided in a 7:3 ratio. Thyroid tissue and blood T-cell repertoires from about six Graves' hyperthyroidism patients were also compared in the study. Once sampling was done, hyperthyroidism patients were given methimazole at a starting dose of 30 mg daily, whereas ophthalmopathy patients were given high-dose intravenous methylprednisolone. The libraries were constructed in a second round of multiplex PCR and then size-selected and purified. The libraries were sequenced on an Illumina HiSeq2000 using paired-end 100 bp reads. Raw data were processed with SOAPnuke, discarding reads with adapters, uncalled bases, mean Phred below 15, or no exact constant-primer or identifier match. COPE v1.2.5 was used to merge the high-quality paired reads, and each unique nucleotide sequence was defined as a clonotype. MiTCR v1.1 was used to align the clonotypes against IMGT TRBV, TRBD and TRBJ reference segments. Analysis was restricted to V-J combinations with a frequency above 0.0001, which covered roughly 99% of repertoires. The TCS score was defined as F50 (clonal expansion) divided by E x V (chaos), with BLOSUM62-based TCRdist calculated between CDR3 peptides within each V-J. Welch's t-statistics and random forest reduced around 550 V-J features to roughly 13, which were used in a naive Bayes classifier (R e1071). Sample size was not statistically predetermined, and investigators were not blinded to group allocation. According to the paper, TCR Vbeta CDR3 sequencing was carried out on over 130 peripheral blood samples, which came from under 50 ophthalmopathy, under 85 hyperthyroidism and about 17 progressor patients.

The chain joins TRBV20-1 to TRBJ2-3, and TRBD2 matches 8 of the central bases. This clonotype originated in a middle-aged man with Graves disease. Donor details come from another sample of the same person, matched by shared clones. Sequencing was performed on peripheral blood mononuclear cells (PBMCs), taken at new diagnosis, from a patient treated with antithyroid drugs. Here is the DNA: TGCAGTGCTATAATAGCGGGGTTACTGCTTATCTCCACAGATACGCAGTATTTT. Its coded protein is CSAIIAGLLLISTDTQYF.